This T cell receptor beta chain was profiled in a study of monozygotic twins with inflammatory bowel disease. Around 4,000 ng of total RNA went into each TCR library. For both chains, the TCRalpha and TCRbeta cDNA went through two nested PCRs of approximately 16 and 9 cycles. TCRdb re-called the 5' RACE reads; every CDR3 protein appears as one record, without DNA. Here the sample table reports a few hundred thousand distinct CDR3 sequences. Comments on this clonotype: Its antigen is not identified.

General study points: TCRbeta diversity (inverse Simpson) was lower in IBD patients than in healthy co-twins. People with IBD had fewer clonotypes in common with others than healthy twins did, especially with disease activity.

The CDR3 consists of 17 residues. Germline-derived CDR1 and CDR2 are MNHEY and SVGAGI. The clonotype comes from a human donor with ulcerative colitis or Crohn's disease, or a healthy co-twin of an affected twin (not recorded which). The genes are TRBV6-5 and TRBJ2-3; checking the TCRdb D call of TRBD2 is not possible without DNA. Input material: blood. The CDR3 loop reads CASSYSGFAGGPDTQYF.